This T cell receptor beta chain was recovered during a study of early T cells in non-severe SARS-CoV-2 infection. About the research overall: The authors sequenced bulk RNA from unsorted whole blood, leaving chains unpaired.

Comments on this clonotype: Its antigen is not identified.

Study findings and constraints: VDJdb-based annotation leaned toward anti-spike CD8 responses and missed private and CD4 specificities.

TCRdb fed the 5' RACE reads into MiXCR, producing one record per CDR3 protein. Here the sample spans 70,000 to 85,000 distinct CDR3 sequences, 12% being singletons. This TCR came from an adult who was a healthcare worker with PCR-confirmed SARS-CoV-2 infection or an uninfected control (not recorded which). The donor label of this sample is uncertain. The sequencing used whole blood, collected at baseline.

CDR3 bases: TGTGCCAGCAGTGAAGGGGAGGGACAGGGGAACAATGAGCAGTTCTTC. This sequence encodes CASSEGEGQGNNEQFF. The rearrangement joins TRBV6-4 to TRBJ2-1, with 10 bases identical to TRBD1. CDR3 size: 16 residues. The junction had 7 bases not matched to a gene; V was cut back by 3 bases and J by 5 bases. Germline V gives CDR1 MRHNA, CDR2 SNTAGT.